This T cell receptor (beta chain) was found in a study of T cells in Graves' hyperthyroidism and ophthalmopathy. Whole-study results and caveats: Blood held most thyroid clonotypes expanded above 0.001 frequency.

Uncontrolled infection, other autoimmune disease, pregnancy or lactation disqualified patients from enrolment. The TCR beta CDR3 regions underwent amplification using RNA transcripts as the source. HTBI primers were used for first-round RT-PCR of the TCR CDR3. TCRdb independently ran MiXCR on the multiplex PCR reads; one entry per CDR3 protein. The sample has 540,000 or so distinct CDR3 sequences, around 42% seen once. Turning to this clonotype: Its antigen is as yet unknown.

Looked up from germline, CDR1 is SGHTA and CDR2 is FQGTGA. The CDR3 has 14 amino acids. V was trimmed by 1 base and J by 2 bases, leaving 8 bases between them. The sequence was obtained from an adult woman with Graves' disease, either hyperthyroidism or ophthalmopathy (not recorded which). The chain employs TRBV7-3 and TRBJ1-2, with D maybe TRBD1 (6 bases). The specimen was peripheral blood or thyroid tissue (not recorded which). CDR3 sequence reads: CASSLKGENYGYTF. The CDR3 bases are TGTGCCAGCAGCTTAAAGGGGGAGAACTATGGCTACACCTTC.